This TCR beta chain was documented in a study of lymphopenia after photon versus proton radiotherapy. The protocol was immunoSEQ multiplex PCR, while the TCRdb copy is restricted to in-frame clones and leaves out a portion. The repertoire holds 65,000 to 85,000 clones, with under 95% as singletons. Sequenced here: peripheral blood, sampled from a patient treated with photon-based radiotherapy. The sequence was collected from a middle-aged woman with cholangiocarcinoma.

CDR3 in amino acids: CASSPPGPPEQFF. The CDR3 nucleotides are TGTGCCAGCAGCCCGCCGGGCCCTCCGGAGCAGTTCTTC. V gene TRBV7-2 combines with J gene TRBJ2-1; D uncertain. The germline gives CDR1 SGHTA, CDR2 FQGNSA. The CDR3 is 13 residues long. V was trimmed by 5 bases and J by 10 bases, leaving 15 bases between them.